The sequence of this T cell receptor (beta chain) was determined in a study of beta chain features in type 1 diabetes. Study-level results: Among patients with Type 1 diabetes, TCRB CDR3s were moderately but significantly shorter in every one of the four CD4+ subsets. Fewer insertions but more deletions were seen at VDJ junctions in type 1 diabetes patients.

Expressed TCRB transcripts were sequenced, since all the RNA that had been isolated was reverse transcribed. Some 3.6 million reads on average were seen across naive, central memory and regulatory T cell samples. Profiling relied on immunoSEQ multiplex PCR, and the TCRdb table lists in-frame clones only, not all of them. The top ten hold roughly 0.015% of the sample, which has about 340,000 clones, roughly 13% seen once. This clone was recorded a few times. Its antigen remains unknown. Trimming pared 2 bases from V and 2 bases from J, leaving 4 bases between. CDR3 size: 13 residues. Per germline, CDR1 SGHVS and CDR2 FNYEAQ.

The clonotype comes from a young woman with type 1 diabetes. Sequenced sample: naive CD4+ T cells from blood. This chain uses TRBV7-6 with TRBJ1-5, with D unresolved. CDR3 in DNA: TGTGCCAGCAGCTTAACGGGCAATCAGCCCCAGCATTTT. Its protein product is CASSLTGNQPQHF. Complete variable domain (other parts from reference TRBV7-6 and TRBJ1-5): GAGVSQSPRYKVTKRGQDVALRCDPISGHVSLYWYRQALGQGPEFLTYFNYEAQQDKSGLPNDRFSAERPEGSISTLTIQRTEQRDSAMYRCASSLTGNQPQHFGDGTRLSIL.